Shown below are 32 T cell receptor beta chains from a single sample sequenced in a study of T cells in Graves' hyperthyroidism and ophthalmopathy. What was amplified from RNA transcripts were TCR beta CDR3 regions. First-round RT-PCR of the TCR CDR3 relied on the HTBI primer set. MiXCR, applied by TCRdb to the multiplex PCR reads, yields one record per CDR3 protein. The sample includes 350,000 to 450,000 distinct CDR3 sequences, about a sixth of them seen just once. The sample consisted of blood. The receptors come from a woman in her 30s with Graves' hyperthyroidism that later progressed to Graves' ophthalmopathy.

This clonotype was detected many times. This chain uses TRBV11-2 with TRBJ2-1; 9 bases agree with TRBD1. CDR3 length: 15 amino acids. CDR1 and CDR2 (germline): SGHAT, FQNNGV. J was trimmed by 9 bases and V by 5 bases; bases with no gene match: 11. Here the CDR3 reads CASSRGRDREGEQFF. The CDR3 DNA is TGTGCCAGCAGCCGCGGCCGGGACAGGGAGGGTGAGCAGTTCTTC.

The CDR3 sequence is CASSAEGGADEQYF. In DNA form, the CDR3 reads TGTGCCAGCTCGGCGGAGGGGGGGGCGGACGAGCAGTACTTC. The rearrangement links TRBV18 to TRBJ2-7; weak D call: TRBD2 (7 bases). Germline V CDR1 and CDR2: KGHSH, LQKENI. The CDR3 consists of 14 residues. V was shortened by 6 bases and J by 5 bases, with 17 bases between the two germline ends.

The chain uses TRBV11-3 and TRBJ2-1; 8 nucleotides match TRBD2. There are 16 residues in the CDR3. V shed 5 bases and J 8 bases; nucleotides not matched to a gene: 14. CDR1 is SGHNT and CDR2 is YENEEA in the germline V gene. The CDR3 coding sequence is TGTGCCAGCAGCACAGGCGGGGGGAGGGCATTTCATGAGCAGTTCTTC. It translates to CASSTGGGRAFHEQFF.

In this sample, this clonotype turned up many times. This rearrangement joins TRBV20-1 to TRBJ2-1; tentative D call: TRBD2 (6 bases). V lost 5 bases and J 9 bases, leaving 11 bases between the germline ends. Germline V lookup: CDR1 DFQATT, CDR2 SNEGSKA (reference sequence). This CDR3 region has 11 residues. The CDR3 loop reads CSALDGGEQFF. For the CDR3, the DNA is TGCAGTGCTCTAGACGGGGGTGAGCAGTTCTTC.

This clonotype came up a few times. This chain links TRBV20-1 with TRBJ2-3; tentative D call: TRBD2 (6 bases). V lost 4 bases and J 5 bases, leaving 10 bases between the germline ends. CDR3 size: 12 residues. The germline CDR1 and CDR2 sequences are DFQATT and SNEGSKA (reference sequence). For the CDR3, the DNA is TGCAGTGCTAAAGTGGGGGGAGATACGCAGTATTTT. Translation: CSAKVGGDTQYF.

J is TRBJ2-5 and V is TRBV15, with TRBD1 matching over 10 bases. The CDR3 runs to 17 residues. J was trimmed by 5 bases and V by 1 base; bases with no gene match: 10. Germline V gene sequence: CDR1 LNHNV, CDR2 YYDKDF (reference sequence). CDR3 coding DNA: TGTGCCACCAGCAGAGGGGTTGACAGGGGGCTTGTGGAGACCCAGTACTTC. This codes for CATSRGVDRGLVETQYF.

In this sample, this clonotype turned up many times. CDR3 region: CASSPRTRGLAYNEQFF. CDR3 coding DNA: TGTGCCAGCAGTCCCCGGACTAGAGGGCTTGCCTACAATGAGCAGTTCTTC. The chain uses TRBV28 and TRBJ2-1; TRBD2 aligns across 7 bases. The CDR3 runs to 17 residues. CDR1 is MDHEN and CDR2 is SYDVKM in the germline V gene. With V trimmed by 5 bases and J by 2 bases, 12 bases remained unmatched.

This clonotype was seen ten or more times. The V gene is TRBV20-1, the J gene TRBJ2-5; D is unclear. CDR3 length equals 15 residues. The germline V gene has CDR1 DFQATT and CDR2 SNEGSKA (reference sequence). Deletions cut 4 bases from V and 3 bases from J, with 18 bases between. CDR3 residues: CSATRSLRSEETQYF. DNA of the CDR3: TGCAGTGCTACCCGATCGTTGCGGAGCGAAGAGACCCAGTACTTC.

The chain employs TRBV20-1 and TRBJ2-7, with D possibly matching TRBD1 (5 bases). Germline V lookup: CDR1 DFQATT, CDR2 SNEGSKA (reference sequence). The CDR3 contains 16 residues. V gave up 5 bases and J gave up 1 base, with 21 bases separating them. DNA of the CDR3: TGCAGTGCTGCACCCGAGCACAGGTCCTTTTCCTACGAGCAGTACTTC. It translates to CSAAPEHRSFSYEQYF.

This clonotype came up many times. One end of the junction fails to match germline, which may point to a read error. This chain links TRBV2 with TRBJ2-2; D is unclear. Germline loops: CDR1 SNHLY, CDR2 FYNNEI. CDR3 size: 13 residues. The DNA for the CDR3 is TGTGCCAGCAGTTCTATACTGGACGGTTCCCACCTTTTT. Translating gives CASSSILDGSHLF.

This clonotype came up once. In nucleotides, the CDR3 is TGTGCCAGTAGTATCAGGGGGGCGATCGAGCAGTACTTC. Protein sequence: CASSIRGAIEQYF. This sequence joins TRBV19 and TRBJ2-7; tentatively, D is TRBD1 (7 bases). The ends were cut back, 3 bases at V and 6 bases at J, with 12 bases in the middle. The CDR3 is made up of 13 amino acids. The germline CDR1 and CDR2 sequences are LNHDA and SQIVND (reference sequence).

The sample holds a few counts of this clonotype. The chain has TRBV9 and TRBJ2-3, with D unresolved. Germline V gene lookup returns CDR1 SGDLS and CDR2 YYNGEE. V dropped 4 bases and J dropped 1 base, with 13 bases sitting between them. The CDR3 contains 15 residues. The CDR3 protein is CASSSPAERTDTQYF. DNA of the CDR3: TGTGCCAGCAGCTCCCCCGCGGAGCGCACAGATACGCAGTATTTT.

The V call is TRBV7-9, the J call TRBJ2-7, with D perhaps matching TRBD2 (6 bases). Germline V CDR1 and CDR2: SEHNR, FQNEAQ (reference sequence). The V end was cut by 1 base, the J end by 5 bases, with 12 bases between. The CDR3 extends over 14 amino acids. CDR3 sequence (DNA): TGTGCCAGCAGCTTAGGGGAGGTCCTCCACGAGCAGTACTTC. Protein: CASSLGEVLHEQYF.

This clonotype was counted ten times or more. The CDR3 sequence: CAISEEIRGQVIDTQYF. In nucleotides, the CDR3 is TGTGCCATCAGTGAGGAAATCAGGGGGCAGGTAATAGATACGCAGTATTTT. The chain joins TRBV10-3 to TRBJ2-3, with 8 positions matching TRBD1. Per the germline V gene, CDR1 is ENHRY and CDR2 is SYGVKD. J lost 5 bases, V lost 2 bases, and 12 bases had no gene match. This CDR3 is 17 amino acids long.

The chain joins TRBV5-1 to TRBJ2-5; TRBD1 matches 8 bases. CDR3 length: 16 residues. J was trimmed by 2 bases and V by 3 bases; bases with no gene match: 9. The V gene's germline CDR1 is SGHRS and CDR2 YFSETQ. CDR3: CASSYPGTGIQETQYF. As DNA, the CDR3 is TGCGCCAGCAGCTACCCCGGGACAGGAATACAAGAGACCCAGTACTTC.

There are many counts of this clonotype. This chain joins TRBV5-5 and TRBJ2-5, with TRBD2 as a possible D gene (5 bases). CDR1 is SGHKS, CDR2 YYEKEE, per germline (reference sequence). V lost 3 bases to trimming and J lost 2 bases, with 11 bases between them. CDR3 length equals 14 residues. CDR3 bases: TGTGCCAGCAGCTACTTGGGGAGTCAAGAGACCCAGTACTTC. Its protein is CASSYLGSQETQYF.

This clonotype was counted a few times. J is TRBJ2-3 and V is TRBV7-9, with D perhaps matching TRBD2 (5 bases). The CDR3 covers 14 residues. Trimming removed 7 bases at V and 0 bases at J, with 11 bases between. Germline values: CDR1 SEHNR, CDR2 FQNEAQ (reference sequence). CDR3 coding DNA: TGTGCCAGCAACCCAGCGGAAAGCACAGATACGCAGTATTTT. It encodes CASNPAESTDTQYF.

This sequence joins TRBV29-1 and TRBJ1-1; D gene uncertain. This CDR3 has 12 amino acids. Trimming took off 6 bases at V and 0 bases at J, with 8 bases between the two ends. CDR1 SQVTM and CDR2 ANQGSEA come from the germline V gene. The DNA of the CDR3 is TGCAGCGTGGGCGGGGTGAACACTGAAGCTTTCTTT. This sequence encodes CSVGGVNTEAFF.

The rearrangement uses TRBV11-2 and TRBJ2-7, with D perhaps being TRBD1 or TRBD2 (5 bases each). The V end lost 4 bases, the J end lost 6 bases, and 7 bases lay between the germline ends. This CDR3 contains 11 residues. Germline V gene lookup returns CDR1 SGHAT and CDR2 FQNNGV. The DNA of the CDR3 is TGTGCCAGCAGCTCAGGGAGCGAGCAGTACGTC. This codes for CASSSGSEQYV.

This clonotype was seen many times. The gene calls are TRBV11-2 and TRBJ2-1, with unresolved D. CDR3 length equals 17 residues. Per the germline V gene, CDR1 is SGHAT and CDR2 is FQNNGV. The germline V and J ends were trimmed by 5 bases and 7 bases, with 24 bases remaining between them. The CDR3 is CASSPLTRRLQTNEQFF. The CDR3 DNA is TGTGCCAGCAGCCCGCTAACGAGGAGACTCCAGACGAATGAGCAGTTCTTC.

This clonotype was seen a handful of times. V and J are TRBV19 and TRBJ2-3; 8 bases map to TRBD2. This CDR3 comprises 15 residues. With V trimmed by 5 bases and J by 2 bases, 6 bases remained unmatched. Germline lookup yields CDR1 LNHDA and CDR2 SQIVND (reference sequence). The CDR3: CASSEPGLDTDTQYF. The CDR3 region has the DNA TGTGCCAGTAGTGAGCCGGGACTAGACACAGATACGCAGTATTTT.

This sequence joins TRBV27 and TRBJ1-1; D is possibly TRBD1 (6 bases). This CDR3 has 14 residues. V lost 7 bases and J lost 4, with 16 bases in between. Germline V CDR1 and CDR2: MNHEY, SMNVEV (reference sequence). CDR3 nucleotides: TGTGCCAGCAAAGAAATACAGGGTCTCACTGAAGCTTTCTTT. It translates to CASKEIQGLTEAFF.

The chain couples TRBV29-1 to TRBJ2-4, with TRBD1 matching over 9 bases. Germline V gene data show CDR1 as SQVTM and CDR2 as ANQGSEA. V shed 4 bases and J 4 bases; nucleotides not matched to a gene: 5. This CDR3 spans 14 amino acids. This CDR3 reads CSVVGTGNKNIQYF. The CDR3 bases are TGCAGCGTTGTCGGGACAGGGAATAAAAACATTCAGTACTTC.

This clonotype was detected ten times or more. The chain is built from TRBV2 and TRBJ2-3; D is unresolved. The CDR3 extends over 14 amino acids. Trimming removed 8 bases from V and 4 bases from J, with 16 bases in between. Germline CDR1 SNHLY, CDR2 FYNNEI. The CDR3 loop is CASGQSSGADTQYF. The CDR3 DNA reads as TGTGCCAGCGGCCAGTCGTCGGGCGCAGATACGCAGTATTTT.

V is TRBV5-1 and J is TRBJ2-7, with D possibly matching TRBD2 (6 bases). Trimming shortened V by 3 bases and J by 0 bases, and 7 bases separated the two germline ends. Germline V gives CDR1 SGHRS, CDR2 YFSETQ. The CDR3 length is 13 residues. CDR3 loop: CASSWGDSYEQYF. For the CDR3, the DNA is TGCGCCAGCAGCTGGGGGGACTCCTACGAGCAGTACTTC. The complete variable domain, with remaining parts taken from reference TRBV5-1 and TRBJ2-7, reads KAGVTQTPRYLIKTRGQQVTLSCSPISGHRSVSWYQQTPGQGLQFLFEYFSETQRNKGNFPGRFSGRQFSNSRSEMNVSTLELGDSALYLCASSWGDSYEQYFGPGTRLTVT.

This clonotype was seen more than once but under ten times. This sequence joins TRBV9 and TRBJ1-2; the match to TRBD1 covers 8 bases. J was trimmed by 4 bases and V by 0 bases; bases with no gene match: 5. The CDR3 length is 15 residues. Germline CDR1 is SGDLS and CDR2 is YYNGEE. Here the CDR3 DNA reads TGTGCCAGCAGCGTAGAGGGAACAGGGGGCTATGGCTACACCTTC. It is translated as CASSVEGTGGYGYTF.

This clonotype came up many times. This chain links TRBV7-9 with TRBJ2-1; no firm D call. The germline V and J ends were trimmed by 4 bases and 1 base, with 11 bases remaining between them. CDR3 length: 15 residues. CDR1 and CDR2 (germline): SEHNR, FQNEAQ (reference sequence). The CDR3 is CASSSTQFSYNEQFF. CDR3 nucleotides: TGTGCCAGCAGCTCGACTCAATTTTCCTACAATGAGCAGTTCTTC.

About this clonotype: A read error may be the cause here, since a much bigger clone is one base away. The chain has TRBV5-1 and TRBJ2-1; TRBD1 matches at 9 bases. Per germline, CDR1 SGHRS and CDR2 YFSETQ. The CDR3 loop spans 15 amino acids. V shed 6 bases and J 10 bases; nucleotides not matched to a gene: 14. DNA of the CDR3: TGCGCCAGCACTGCCGACAGGGGGTTCTCCAACGAGCAGTTCTTC. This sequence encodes CASTADRGFSNEQFF.

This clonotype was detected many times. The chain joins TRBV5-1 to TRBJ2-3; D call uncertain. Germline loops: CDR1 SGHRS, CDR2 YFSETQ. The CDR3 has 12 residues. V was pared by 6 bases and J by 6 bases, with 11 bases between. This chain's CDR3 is CASTSGMDTQYF. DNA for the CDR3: TGCGCCAGCACTTCGGGCATGGATACGCAGTATTTT.

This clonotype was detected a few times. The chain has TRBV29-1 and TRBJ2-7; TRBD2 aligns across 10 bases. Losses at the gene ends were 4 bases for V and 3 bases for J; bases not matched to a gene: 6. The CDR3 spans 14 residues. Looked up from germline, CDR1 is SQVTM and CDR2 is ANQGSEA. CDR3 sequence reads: CSVVEAGGGYEQYF. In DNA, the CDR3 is TGCAGCGTTGTGGAAGCGGGAGGGGGCTACGAGCAGTACTTC.

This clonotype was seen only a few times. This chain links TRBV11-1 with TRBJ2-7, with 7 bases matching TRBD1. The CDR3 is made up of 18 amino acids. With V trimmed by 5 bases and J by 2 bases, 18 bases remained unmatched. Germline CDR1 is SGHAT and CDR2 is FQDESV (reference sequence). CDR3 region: CASSTYIRGYTGAYEQYF. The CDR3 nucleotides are TGTGCCAGCAGCACATACATACGGGGTTATACAGGGGCCTACGAGCAGTACTTC.

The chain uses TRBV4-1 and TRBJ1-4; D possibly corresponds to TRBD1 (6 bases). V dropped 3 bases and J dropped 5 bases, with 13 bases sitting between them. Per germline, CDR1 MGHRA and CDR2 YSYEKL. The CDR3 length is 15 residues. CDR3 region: CASSQNRVENEKLFF. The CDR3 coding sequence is TGCGCCAGCAGCCAGAACAGGGTGGAGAATGAAAAACTGTTTTTT.